This T cell receptor beta chain was documented in a study of T cell responses to AZD1222 COVID-19 vaccine. Study-wide results and limits: Repertoires were collected only later (after the peak T cell response had occurred). Recipients of two AZD1222 doses showed rising Spike-specific TCR breadth and depth. Targets within unmutated variant regions were reportedly found for nearly half of spike-specific TCRs.

Comments on this clone: Its matching antigen is unknown.

Germline CDR1 is GTSNPN and CDR2 is SVGIG (reference sequence). V gave up 2 bases and J gave up 2 bases, with 4 bases separating them. This CDR3 has 12 residues. Here immunoSEQ multiplex PCR was the method, and the copy in TCRdb shows in-frame clones only, minus some. The sample carries some 150,000 clones, about 92% recorded once. Researchers grouped second doses given at about 4 or about 12 weeks into one pool. The V gene is TRBV30, the J gene TRBJ1-3; no reliable D call. The sequenced sample was peripheral blood, obtained 28 days after the second AZD1222 dose. This TCR was recovered from an adult who received the AZD1222 COVID-19 vaccine. CDR3 DNA sequence: TGTGCCTGGAGTAACCCTGGAAACACCATATATTTT. This translates into CAWSNPGNTIYF.